Listed below are T cell receptor beta chains from one sample, sequenced in a study of EBV T-cell therapy then PD-1 blockade in nasopharyngeal carcinoma. Here immunoSEQ multiplex PCR was the method, and the copy in TCRdb shows in-frame clones only, minus some. The data contain over 20,000 clones, 80% to 90% of them seen just once; the ten biggest clones take up roughly a third. These receptors lack a known antigen. The source was CD8+ T cells from blood, collected at roughly day 270 from a patient whose treatment included autologous EBV-specific T cells and nivolumab. The receptors were sampled from a man aged 35 to 55 with nasopharyngeal carcinoma. CDR3s include the opening cysteine and the closing phenylalanine or tryptophan. The D gene is left open where the match is weak. The size entry is marked missing in some rows and otherwise reads once, few, many or a size class.

j_gene: TRBJ1-2
v_gene: TRBV4-3
d_gene: -
abundance: -
CDR3aa: CASSQVAQVRYGYTF
CDR3nt: TGCGCCAGCAGCCAAGTCGCGCAGGTACGATATGGCTACACCTTC

j_gene: TRBJ2-7
v_gene: TRBV28
d_gene: -
abundance: -
CDR3aa: CASSLFQGMYEQYF
CDR3nt: TGTGCCAGCAGTTTGTTCCAGGGGATGTACGAGCAGTACTTC

j_gene: TRBJ1-2
v_gene: TRBV3-1/TRBV3-2
d_gene: -
abundance: -
CDR3aa: CASSQEATRAGRGTF
CDR3nt: TGTGCCAGCAGCCAAGAAGCCACGAGGGCAGGCAGGGGCACCTTC

j_gene: TRBJ2-7
v_gene: TRBV4-1
d_gene: -
abundance: -
CDR3aa: CASSQVSGPSSYEQYF
CDR3nt: TGCGCCAGCAGCCAAGTATCAGGGCCCAGCTCCTACGAGCAGTACTTC

j_gene: TRBJ1-1
v_gene: TRBV3-1/TRBV3-2
d_gene: -
abundance: -
CDR3aa: CASSQARGIRTEAFF
CDR3nt: TGTGCCAGCAGCCAAGCAAGGGGGATTCGCACTGAAGCTTTCTTT

j_gene: TRBJ2-1
v_gene: TRBV21-1
d_gene: -
abundance: -
CDR3aa: CASSNSGEENEQFF
CDR3nt: TGTGCCAGCAGCAATAGCGGGGAAGAGAATGAGCAGTTCTTC

j_gene: TRBJ1-1
v_gene: TRBV28
d_gene: -
abundance: few
CDR3aa: CASRETGANTEAFF
CDR3nt: TGTGCCAGCAGAGAGACCGGGGCCAACACTGAAGCTTTCTTT

j_gene: TRBJ1-4
v_gene: TRBV29-1
d_gene: TRBD1
abundance: -
CDR3aa: CSAVPGTGFEKLFF
CDR3nt: TGCAGCGCAGTCCCCGGGACAGGGTTTGAAAAACTGTTTTTT

j_gene: TRBJ1-6
v_gene: TRBV5-4
d_gene: -
abundance: -
CDR3aa: CASSSGLGGSPLHF
CDR3nt: TGTGCCAGCAGCTCGGGCCTGGGCGGTTCACCCCTCCACTTT

j_gene: TRBJ1-2
v_gene: TRBV27
d_gene: TRBD1
abundance: -
CDR3aa: CASSLSKGARGYTF
CDR3nt: TGTGCCAGCAGTTTAAGTAAGGGGGCCAGGGGCTACACCTTC

j_gene: TRBJ2-5
v_gene: TRBV19
d_gene: -
abundance: -
CDR3aa: CASSIGGMQETQYF
CDR3nt: TGTGCCAGTAGTATCGGCGGGATGCAAGAGACCCAGTACTTC

j_gene: TRBJ2-1
v_gene: TRBV4-3
d_gene: -
abundance: -
CDR3aa: CASSPRAPGIYNEQFF
CDR3nt: TGCGCCAGCAGCCCCCGGGCACCGGGGATCTACAATGAGCAGTTCTTC

j_gene: TRBJ2-3
v_gene: TRBV6-4
d_gene: TRBD2
abundance: -
CDR3aa: CASSDSTSGGADTQYF
CDR3nt: TGTGCCAGCAGTGACTCGACTAGCGGGGGGGCAGATACGCAGTATTTT

j_gene: TRBJ1-5
v_gene: TRBV21-1
d_gene: -
abundance: -
CDR3aa: CASSNRGVQPQHF
CDR3nt: TGTGCCAGCAGCAATCGGGGGGTTCAGCCCCAGCATTTT

j_gene: TRBJ2-2
v_gene: TRBV30
d_gene: -
abundance: -
CDR3aa: CAWSATRAAGELFF
CDR3nt: TGTGCCTGGAGTGCTACGAGGGCCGCCGGGGAGCTGTTTTTT

j_gene: TRBJ1-1
v_gene: TRBV12-3/TRBV12-4
d_gene: -
abundance: -
CDR3aa: CATGGETGTEAFF
CDR3nt: TGTGCAACCGGGGGGGAAACGGGCACTGAAGCTTTCTTT

j_gene: TRBJ1-1
v_gene: TRBV9
d_gene: TRBD1
abundance: -
CDR3aa: CASSVSDRGGTEAFF
CDR3nt: TGTGCCAGCAGCGTTTCCGACAGGGGAGGAACTGAAGCTTTCTTT

j_gene: TRBJ2-6
v_gene: TRBV20-1
d_gene: -
abundance: -
CDR3aa: CSASHGANVLTF
CDR3nt: TGCAGTGCTAGTCATGGGGCCAACGTCCTGACTTTC

j_gene: TRBJ2-1
v_gene: TRBV7-9
d_gene: TRBD2
abundance: -
CDR3aa: CASSLRNPGLAGGEQFF
CDR3nt: TGTGCCAGCAGCCTTAGGAACCCTGGACTAGCGGGGGGTGAGCAGTTCTTC

j_gene: TRBJ1-2
v_gene: TRBV28
d_gene: -
abundance: -
CDR3aa: CASSLSTFNYGYTF
CDR3nt: TGTGCCAGCAGTTTATCAACCTTTAACTATGGCTACACCTTC

j_gene: TRBJ2-3
v_gene: TRBV10-3
d_gene: TRBD2
abundance: -
CDR3aa: CAISEIAGRTDTQYF
CDR3nt: TGTGCCATCAGTGAGATAGCGGGTCGCACAGATACGCAGTATTTT

j_gene: TRBJ2-7
v_gene: TRBV7-9
d_gene: -
abundance: -
CDR3aa: CASSWGLTYEQYF
CDR3nt: TGTGCCAGCAGCTGGGGACTGACCTACGAGCAGTACTTC

j_gene: TRBJ1-4
v_gene: TRBV6-5
d_gene: -
abundance: once
CDR3aa: CASSYGLEDEKLFF
CDR3nt: TGTGCCAGCAGTTACGGCCTGGAGGATGAAAAACTGTTTTTT

j_gene: TRBJ2-4
v_gene: TRBV2
d_gene: -
abundance: -
CDR3aa: CASSGGAKNIQYF
CDR3nt: TGTGCCAGCAGTGGTGGGGCCAAAAACATTCAGTACTTC

j_gene: TRBJ2-1
v_gene: TRBV9
d_gene: -
abundance: -
CDR3aa: CASSPGTSYEQFF
CDR3nt: TGTGCCAGCAGCCCCGGGACTTCTTATGAGCAGTTCTTC

j_gene: TRBJ2-7
v_gene: TRBV4-2
d_gene: TRBD1
abundance: -
CDR3aa: CASSDRDRGLTYEQYF
CDR3nt: TGTGCCAGCAGCGACCGGGACAGGGGTCTTACCTACGAGCAGTACTTC

j_gene: TRBJ2-3
v_gene: TRBV12-3/TRBV12-4
d_gene: -
abundance: -
CDR3aa: CASSFGVSDTQYF
CDR3nt: TGTGCCAGCAGTTTTGGAGTTTCAGATACGCAGTATTTT

j_gene: TRBJ2-2
v_gene: TRBV3-1/TRBV3-2
d_gene: TRBD2
abundance: -
CDR3aa: CASSQDREGVNTGELFF
CDR3nt: TGTGCCAGCAGCCAAGATCGGGAGGGGGTTAACACCGGGGAGCTGTTTTTT

j_gene: TRBJ2-3
v_gene: TRBV27
d_gene: -
abundance: -
CDR3aa: CASSFGGYSTDTQYF
CDR3nt: TGTGCCAGCAGTTTTGGGGGGTATAGCACAGATACGCAGTATTTT

j_gene: TRBJ2-1
v_gene: TRBV24-1
d_gene: TRBD1
abundance: few
CDR3aa: CATSDLQDRGSGNEQFF
CDR3nt: TGTGCCACCAGTGATTTGCAAGACAGGGGGTCGGGCAATGAGCAGTTCTTC

j_gene: TRBJ1-3
v_gene: TRBV6-5
d_gene: -
abundance: -
CDR3aa: CASSPGGLFRTVYF
CDR3nt: TGTGCCAGCAGCCCGGGAGGACTGTTCCGGACCGTATATTTT

j_gene: TRBJ1-1
v_gene: TRBV7-9
d_gene: -
abundance: -
CDR3aa: CASSPGPPEAFF
CDR3nt: TGTGCCAGCAGCCCAGGCCCACCTGAAGCTTTCTTT

j_gene: TRBJ1-1
v_gene: TRBV4-1
d_gene: -
abundance: -
CDR3aa: CASSDTGRSEAFF
CDR3nt: TGCGCCAGCAGTGATACAGGGAGGAGTGAAGCTTTCTTT

j_gene: TRBJ2-7
v_gene: TRBV11-1
d_gene: -
abundance: -
CDR3aa: CASSSDWTTYYEQYF
CDR3nt: TGTGCCAGCAGCTCAGATTGGACAACCTACTACGAGCAGTACTTC

j_gene: TRBJ1-5
v_gene: TRBV5-5
d_gene: TRBD1
abundance: -
CDR3aa: CASSGGQSNQPQHF
CDR3nt: TGTGCCAGCAGCGGGGGACAGTCCAATCAGCCCCAGCATTTT

j_gene: TRBJ2-7
v_gene: TRBV7-9
d_gene: TRBD1
abundance: -
CDR3aa: CASSLDLGQGSYEQYF
CDR3nt: TGTGCCAGCAGCTTAGACTTGGGACAGGGCTCCTACGAGCAGTACTTC

j_gene: TRBJ2-7
v_gene: TRBV6-2/TRBV6-3
d_gene: TRBD2
abundance: -
CDR3aa: CASSQTPLGGGGSYEQYF
CDR3nt: TGTGCCAGCAGCCAGACCCCACTGGGAGGCGGGGGTTCCTACGAGCAGTACTTC

j_gene: TRBJ2-3
v_gene: TRBV27
d_gene: -
abundance: -
CDR3aa: CASSFLYGGTDTQYF
CDR3nt: TGTGCCAGCAGTTTCCTCTACGGGGGCACAGATACGCAGTATTTT

j_gene: TRBJ2-1
v_gene: TRBV6-4
d_gene: -
abundance: -
CDR3aa: CASSDSGYNEQFF
CDR3nt: TGTGCCAGCAGTGACTCGGGGTACAATGAGCAGTTCTTC

j_gene: TRBJ2-3
v_gene: TRBV10-3
d_gene: -
abundance: -
CDR3aa: CATNHMGGRRTDTQYF
CDR3nt: TGTGCCACCAACCATATGGGGGGCAGGCGCACAGATACGCAGTATTTT

j_gene: TRBJ2-3
v_gene: TRBV28
d_gene: -
abundance: -
CDR3aa: CASSLLRPHDTQYF
CDR3nt: TGTGCCAGCAGCCTCCTCAGGCCCCACGATACGCAGTATTTT

j_gene: TRBJ1-1
v_gene: TRBV6-2/TRBV6-3
d_gene: -
abundance: few
CDR3aa: CASSYQTDGVDSTEAFF
CDR3nt: TGTGCCAGCAGTTACCAAACCGATGGGGTGGATAGCACTGAAGCTTTCTTT

j_gene: TRBJ2-1
v_gene: TRBV19
d_gene: -
abundance: -
CDR3aa: CASSMAWGNEQFF
CDR3nt: TGTGCCAGTAGTATGGCGTGGGGCAATGAGCAGTTCTTC

j_gene: TRBJ1-1
v_gene: TRBV6-5
d_gene: -
abundance: -
CDR3aa: CASSYSGLGDTEAFF
CDR3nt: TGTGCCAGCAGTTACTCTGGATTAGGGGACACTGAAGCTTTCTTT

j_gene: TRBJ1-2
v_gene: TRBV30
d_gene: TRBD1
abundance: -
CDR3aa: CAWTGDRGGYTF
CDR3nt: TGTGCCTGGACCGGAGACAGGGGTGGCTACACCTTC

j_gene: TRBJ1-2
v_gene: TRBV7-9
d_gene: -
abundance: -
CDR3aa: CASSLDPPNYGYTF
CDR3nt: TGTGCCAGCAGCTTAGACCCACCCAACTATGGCTACACCTTC

j_gene: TRBJ1-1
v_gene: TRBV25-1
d_gene: TRBD1
abundance: -
CDR3aa: CASSLGTANTEAFF
CDR3nt: TGTGCCAGCAGCCTCGGGACAGCAAACACTGAAGCTTTCTTT

j_gene: TRBJ1-6
v_gene: TRBV19
d_gene: -
abundance: -
CDR3aa: CASSRNRRNSPLHF
CDR3nt: TGTGCCAGTAGTAGGAATCGGAGGAATTCACCCCTCCACTTT

j_gene: TRBJ2-7
v_gene: TRBV7-2
d_gene: TRBD1
abundance: -
CDR3aa: CASSAGGTGGEQYF
CDR3nt: TGTGCCAGCAGCGCGGGCGGGACAGGGGGGGAGCAGTACTTC

j_gene: TRBJ1-1
v_gene: TRBV14
d_gene: -
abundance: -
CDR3aa: CASSQLAVGNTEAFF
CDR3nt: TGTGCCAGCAGCCAACTCGCGGTGGGCAACACTGAAGCTTTCTTT

j_gene: TRBJ1-1
v_gene: TRBV2
d_gene: -
abundance: few
CDR3aa: CASSDWGIEAFF
CDR3nt: TGTGCCAGCAGTGATTGGGGGATTGAAGCTTTCTTT